The 20 T cell receptor beta chains below come from one sample, sequenced in a study of T cells in Graves' hyperthyroidism and ophthalmopathy. Authors of the study amplified TCR beta CDR3 regions from RNA transcripts. With the HTBI primer set, the TCR CDR3 went through a first round of RT-PCR. TCRdb re-called the multiplex PCR reads with MiXCR, one entry per CDR3 protein. The data contain hundreds of thousands of distinct CDR3 sequences, 14% to 15% of them singletons. The sample comprised blood. The origin of the receptors is a man younger than 30 with Graves' ophthalmopathy.

This clonotype occurred many times. The CDR3 DNA is TGTGCCAGCTCACAGGAAGGGCCCACTGAAGCTTTCTTT. Translated: CASSQEGPTEAFF. The rearrangement uses TRBV18 and TRBJ1-1; D uncertain. Per germline, CDR1 KGHSH and CDR2 LQKENI. The CDR3 consists of 13 residues. V gave up 4 bases and J gave up 4 bases, with 10 bases separating them. Using reference TRBV18 and TRBJ1-1 for the parts outside the CDR3, the full variable domain is NAGVMQNPRHLVRRRGQEARLRCSPMKGHSHVYWYRQLPEEGLKFMVYLQKENIIDESGMPKERFSAEFPKEGPSILRIQQVVRGDSAAYFCASSQEGPTEAFFGQGTRLTVV.

Concerning this clonotype: A read error is possible here, since a much larger clone lies one base away. J is TRBJ1-1 and V is TRBV6-2 or TRBV6-3; D not resolved. Germline CDR1 reads MNHEY; CDR2 reads SVGEGT. The CDR3 consists of 16 residues. Trimming took 1 base from V and 6 from J, leaving 18 bases between them. CDR3 amino acids: CASSYFNAEGDAEAFF. For the CDR3, the DNA is TGTGCCAGCAGTTACTTTAATGCCGAGGGTGACGCTGAAGCTTTCTTT.

The V call is TRBV10-3, the J call TRBJ2-2; D is uncertain. This CDR3 comprises 16 residues. Deletions cut 6 bases from V and 4 bases from J, with 18 bases between. CDR1 and CDR2 from the germline V gene are ENHRY and SYGVKD. In DNA, the CDR3 is TGTGCCATCAGGGCCTCCCGTGATTCAATCACCGGGGAGCTGTTTTTT. Amino acid sequence: CAIRASRDSITGELFF.

The rearrangement uses TRBV24-1 and TRBJ1-1, with unresolved D. Between the trimmed V and J ends, which lost 5 bases and 12 bases, there was a span of 12 bases. The V gene's germline CDR1 is KGHDR and CDR2 SFDVKD. This CDR3 has 11 residues. The CDR3 reads CATSGGARTFF. The CDR3 nucleotides read TGTGCCACCAGTGGCGGAGCCAGGACTTTCTTT.

V gene TRBV12-3 or TRBV12-4 combines with J gene TRBJ1-4; 8 nucleotides line up with TRBD1. The CDR3 contains 13 residues. V lost 6 bases, J lost 8 bases, and 5 bases stayed unmatched. The CDR3 sequence is CASSRYRGEKLFF. The CDR3 region has the DNA TGTGCCAGCAGCCGTTACAGGGGGGAAAAACTGTTTTTT.

This clonotype was observed at least ten times. V gene TRBV27 combines with J gene TRBJ1-4; D call uncertain. CDR3 length: 13 amino acids. Germline lookup yields CDR1 MNHEY and CDR2 SMNVEV (reference sequence). The ends were cut back, 3 bases at V and 10 bases at J, with 12 bases in the middle. Here the CDR3 reads CASSFGPGGKLFF. The CDR3 DNA follows: TGTGCCAGCAGTTTCGGTCCCGGTGGAAAACTGTTTTTT.

The sample holds a few counts of this clonotype. V usage is TRBV4-1 and J usage is TRBJ1-1; D gene uncertain. Germline lookup yields CDR1 MGHRA and CDR2 YSYEKL. The CDR3 has 17 residues. Trimming removed 3 bases from V and 3 bases from J, with 20 bases in between. CDR3 in amino acids: CASSQETLGPPDTEAFF. CDR3 sequence (DNA): TGCGCCAGCAGCCAGGAGACGTTGGGCCCCCCGGACACTGAAGCTTTCTTT.

This clonotype was counted only a few times. The chain employs TRBV6-5 and TRBJ2-7, with no clear D. In germline, CDR1 is MNHEY, CDR2 SVGAGI. Between the trimmed V and J ends, which lost 0 bases and 2 bases, there was a span of 8 bases. The CDR3 runs to 14 residues. As DNA, the CDR3 is TGTGCCAGCAGTTACTCTCCCAGGACCTACGAGCAGTACTTC. Protein product: CASSYSPRTYEQYF.

Many counts were recorded for this clonotype. V is TRBV27 and J is TRBJ2-7, with D tentatively TRBD1 (5 bases). The CDR3 covers 18 residues. Trimming pared 7 bases from V and 3 bases from J, leaving 28 bases between. The germline V gene has CDR1 MNHEY and CDR2 SMNVEV (reference sequence). The CDR3, as DNA: TGTGCCAGCACCCCTGGGATGGGTCGCTCAGGGTTTGGCTACGAGCAGTACTTC. This translates into CASTPGMGRSGFGYEQYF.

In this sample, this clonotype turned up many times. The V and J genes are TRBV5-1 and TRBJ2-1; a weak D match, TRBD2 (5 bases). The CDR3 loop spans 17 amino acids. Trimming removed 4 bases at V and 0 bases at J, with 17 bases between. The germline gives CDR1 SGHRS, CDR2 YFSETQ. This chain's CDR3 is CASSPLLGAVSYNEQFF. DNA for the CDR3: TGCGCCAGCAGCCCCCTTTTGGGAGCTGTCTCCTACAATGAGCAGTTCTTC.

This clonotype occurred a few times. The CDR3 spells CASSFGTGGSPLHF. The DNA for the CDR3 is TGTGCCAGTAGTTTCGGGACGGGGGGTTCACCCCTCCACTTT. The rearrangement uses TRBV19 and TRBJ1-6, with a weak D call TRBD1 (5 bases). CDR1 LNHDA and CDR2 SQIVND come from the germline V gene (reference sequence). The CDR3 covers 14 residues. V lost 5 bases and J 9 bases, leaving 14 bases between the germline ends.

The table lists this clonotype with many counts. The rearrangement joins TRBV20-1 to TRBJ1-2, with TRBD1 as a possible D gene (6 bases). This CDR3 region has 13 residues. V lost 4 bases, J lost 5 bases, and 14 bases lay in between. Germline lookup yields CDR1 DFQATT and CDR2 SNEGSKA (reference sequence). The CDR3 spells CSAKGVGGYGYTF. The CDR3 DNA is TGCAGTGCTAAGGGAGTAGGGGGGTATGGCTACACCTTC.

This clonotype was detected ten times or more. The V call is TRBV12-3 or TRBV12-4, the J call TRBJ1-2; the D gene is possibly TRBD1 (5 bases). The length of the CDR3 is 12 residues. The V end lost 7 bases, the J end lost 6 bases, and 12 bases lay between the germline ends. The CDR3 coding sequence is TGTGCCAGCAAAGGGGAGGAGGATGGCTACACCTTC. Translated, it gives CASKGEEDGYTF.

The rearrangement uses TRBV19 and TRBJ2-5; D not certain. With 1 base removed from V and 2 bases from J, the gap between germline ends came to 11 bases. CDR3 length: 15 amino acids. CDR1 is LNHDA and CDR2 is SQIVND in the germline V gene (reference sequence). The CDR3 DNA follows: TGTGCCAGTAGTATAGGTAATTCTATACAAGAGACCCAGTACTTC. This sequence encodes CASSIGNSIQETQYF.

This clonotype came up a few times. The chain links TRBV7-2 to TRBJ1-6, with TRBD1 matching 9 bases. V shed 1 base and J 11 bases; nucleotides not matched to a gene: 12. Germline V gives CDR1 SGHTA, CDR2 FQGNSA. This CDR3 has 17 residues. This chain's CDR3 is CASSLVGTGHHRAPLHF. In DNA form, the CDR3 reads TGTGCCAGCAGCTTAGTTGGGACAGGGCACCATCGGGCACCCCTCCACTTT.

The V call is TRBV7-2, the J call TRBJ2-7, with 7 positions matching TRBD1. Germline assignment: CDR1 SGHTA and CDR2 FQGNSA. This CDR3 comprises 16 residues. J lost 3 bases, V lost 5 bases, and 13 bases had no gene match. The CDR3 region is CASSHPGTEIYYEQYF. The DNA for the CDR3 is TGTGCCAGCAGCCATCCCGGGACAGAAATATACTACGAGCAGTACTTC.

This chain connects TRBV20-1 to TRBJ1-1, with D possibly TRBD1 on 6 matching bases. The V end lost 3 bases, the J end lost 5 bases, and 16 bases lay between the germline ends. This CDR3 is 14 amino acids long. The germline gives CDR1 DFQATT, CDR2 SNEGSKA (reference sequence). CDR3 sequence: CSARWGVGATEAFF. Written as DNA, the CDR3 is TGCAGTGCTAGGTGGGGGGTGGGGGCGACTGAAGCTTTCTTT.

The table lists this clonotype with a few counts. The chain recombines TRBV5-1 with TRBJ1-1, with D tentatively TRBD1 (6 bases). Germline CDR1 and CDR2: SGHRS and YFSETQ. This CDR3 comprises 14 residues. The V and J ends lost 7 bases and 2 bases respectively, with 15 bases between them. CDR3 sequence (DNA): TGCGCCAGCTCCACCAGGGGCGCAAACACTGAAGCTTTCTTT. It yields the protein CASSTRGANTEAFF. Full variable domain (rest looked up from reference TRBV5-1 and TRBJ1-1): KAGVTQTPRYLIKTRGQQVTLSCSPISGHRSVSWYQQTPGQGLQFLFEYFSETQRNKGNFPGRFSGRQFSNSRSEMNVSTLELGDSALYLCASSTRGANTEAFFGQGTRLTVV.

Ten or more counts support this clonotype. V is TRBV5-5 and J is TRBJ2-2, with a possible D match to TRBD1 (6 bases). V lost 4 bases to trimming and J lost 6 bases, with 10 bases between them. Germline CDR1 reads SGHKS; CDR2 reads YYEKEE (reference sequence). The CDR3 covers 13 residues. The CDR3 nucleotides are TGTGCCAGCAGCCACCAGGGGTCCGGGGAGCTGTTTTTT. The encoded protein is CASSHQGSGELFF.

This clonotype was recorded at least ten times. V usage is TRBV9 and J usage is TRBJ2-5; D uncertain. The CDR3 consists of 12 residues. Per germline, CDR1 SGDLS and CDR2 YYNGEE. V dropped 4 bases and J dropped 5 bases, with 9 bases sitting between them. This CDR3 is CASSPSPETQYF. The DNA of the CDR3 is TGTGCCAGCAGCCCCAGCCCCGAGACCCAGTACTTC.